The entry below describes one TCR beta chain. The assay was immunoSEQ multiplex PCR, and TCRdb's table has in-frame clones only and misses some. The table has around 7,000 clones, approximately 98% seen once. The V gene's germline CDR1 is SGHTA and CDR2 FQGNSA. The J segment lost 3 bases and the V segment lost 3 bases, leaving 5 bases of the junction unmatched. The length of the CDR3 is 15 residues. These data belong to a study of T cell clonotyping in hematopoietic cell transplantation. This specimen consisted of PBMCs, obtained 30 days after allogeneic stem cell transplant. This clonotype originated in a male patient aged 60 to 75 who had an allogeneic stem cell transplant from a related donor, so the T cells may come from the graft donor. Some clones in this sample may be carry-over from other donors' samples. This chain joins TRBV7-2 and TRBJ2-7; 10 bases are a match to TRBD2. CDR3 DNA: TGTGCCAGCAGCTTCACTAGCGGGGAAGTCTACGAGCAGTACTTC. This encodes CASSFTSGEVYEQYF.